One sample yielded the 31 T cell receptor beta chains listed below, sequenced in a study of blood T cell repertoires in COVID-19. Profiling relied on immunoSEQ multiplex PCR, and the TCRdb table lists in-frame clones only, not all of them. The sample contains approximately 220,000 clones, roughly 89% of which appear only once. The sample comprised PBMCs or T cells enriched from blood (not recorded which). Every receptor here comes from a young woman with acute COVID-19.

The chain uses TRBV6-4 and TRBJ2-5, with 7 bases that match TRBD1. After removal of 6 bases from V and 2 bases from J, the junction contained 15 bases not matched to a gene. Per the germline V gene, CDR1 is MRHNA and CDR2 is SNTAGT. CDR3 length: 17 amino acids. The chain's CDR3 is CASRTPRGRSWQETQYF. The CDR3 nucleotides read TGTGCCAGCAGAACCCCGAGGGGGCGAAGTTGGCAAGAGACCCAGTACTTC.

The chain uses TRBV4-2 and TRBJ1-4; perhaps TRBD1 as D (5 bases). The CDR3 extends over 16 amino acids. V was trimmed by 4 bases and J by 3 bases, leaving 15 bases between them. Germline V lookup: CDR1 LGHNA, CDR2 YNFKEQ. The CDR3 sequence: CASSLNSGNPNEKLFF. In nucleotides, the CDR3 is TGTGCCAGCAGCCTCAATTCAGGGAATCCTAATGAAAAACTGTTTTTT.

This chain connects TRBV29-1 to TRBJ1-3; D is undetermined. Germline V gene lookup returns CDR1 SQVTM and CDR2 ANQGSEA. V lost 1 base, J lost 1 base, and 17 bases lay in between. The CDR3 is 17 residues long. The CDR3 is CSVEGRGSLPSGNTIYF. The CDR3 coding sequence is TGCAGCGTTGAAGGTCGGGGTTCCCTTCCTTCTGGAAACACCATATATTTT.

The gene calls are TRBV12-5 and TRBJ2-7, with a weak D call TRBD1 (5 bases). Germline-derived CDR1 and CDR2 are LGHNT and FRNRAP. The length of the CDR3 is 14 residues. Deletions cut 0 bases from V and 4 bases from J, with 10 bases between. The CDR3: CASGLVQVTYEQYF. For the CDR3, the DNA is TGTGCTAGTGGTTTGGTACAGGTGACTTACGAGCAGTACTTC.

The chain uses TRBV9 and TRBJ1-2; 8 bases line up with TRBD1. CDR3 length equals 15 residues. In germline, CDR1 is SGDLS, CDR2 YYNGEE. J lost 6 bases, V lost 4 bases, and 11 bases had no gene match. CDR3 nucleotide sequence: TGTGCCAGCAGCCCGCGGACAGGGCGAAGGGATGGCTACACCTTC. Protein sequence: CASSPRTGRRDGYTF.

A single count supports this clone. This sequence joins TRBV6-2 or TRBV6-3 and TRBJ1-2; D is unresolved. Trimming stripped 4 bases from V and 1 base from J, with 16 bases between. This CDR3 region has 16 residues. In germline, CDR1 is MNHEY, CDR2 SVGEGT. The CDR3 DNA follows: TGTGCCAGCAGTTTTTCACCCTACCCCGGTAACTATGGCTACACCTTC. Its translation: CASSFSPYPGNYGYTF.

The chain has TRBV19 and TRBJ2-1; 10 bases agree with TRBD1. The CDR3 extends over 14 amino acids. Trimming took 7 bases from V and 7 from J; bases not matched to a gene: 7. Germline V gene sequence: CDR1 LNHDA, CDR2 SQIVND (reference sequence). The CDR3 loop reads CASKAGQGLNEQFF. Here the CDR3 DNA reads TGTGCCAGTAAGGCGGGACAGGGGTTAAATGAGCAGTTCTTC.

In its sample, this clone was seen once. The chain employs TRBV25-1 and TRBJ1-2; D call uncertain. CDR3 size: 13 residues. Germline lookup yields CDR1 MGHDK and CDR2 SYGVNS. The ends were cut back, 3 bases at V and 4 bases at J, with 9 bases in the middle. CDR3 amino acids: CASSDSITYGYTF. CDR3 coding DNA: TGTGCCAGCAGTGATAGTATTACCTATGGCTACACCTTC.

This clone appeared a single time. The DNA of the CDR3 is TGTGCCAGCTCACCACCCGACGTTAGGGACAGGGTTGAAAAACTGTTTTTT. This sequence encodes CASSPPDVRDRVEKLFF. The chain uses TRBV18 and TRBJ1-4; the match to TRBD1 covers 9 bases. The CDR3 spans 17 residues. CDR1 is KGHSH, CDR2 LQKENI, per germline. V lost 0 bases to trimming and J lost 7 bases; unmatched junction nucleotides: 9.

V usage is TRBV6-5 and J usage is TRBJ1-1; unclear D gene. CDR3 size: 15 residues. CDR1 is MNHEY, CDR2 SVGAGI, per germline. V shed 2 bases and J shed 6 bases, with 16 bases lying between them. CDR3 DNA: TGTGCCAGCAGTTACCGACAAACAGTGTATCCTGAAGCTTTCTTT. Its protein product is CASSYRQTVYPEAFF.

The chain recombines TRBV7-7 with TRBJ2-5; a weak D match, TRBD1 (6 bases). CDR3 length: 15 residues. V shed 4 bases and J shed 7 bases, with 19 bases lying between them. Per the germline V gene, CDR1 is SSHAT and CDR2 is FNYEAQ (reference sequence). CDR3 bases: TGTGCCAGCAGCTCAGCCTTAACTGAAGGGGGGACCCAGTACTTC. The encoded protein is CASSSALTEGGTQYF.

The rearrangement uses TRBV5-1 and TRBJ2-3, with D possibly matching TRBD1 (5 bases). V lost 0 bases to trimming and J lost 2 bases, with 7 bases between them. The CDR3 sequence is 14 residues long. Germline CDR1 is SGHRS and CDR2 is YFSETQ. The CDR3 sequence is CASSLGQITDTQYF. The CDR3 region has the DNA TGCGCCAGCAGCTTGGGACAGATCACAGATACGCAGTATTTT.

The chain has TRBV19 and TRBJ1-2; 10 positions match TRBD1. Unmatched junction bases numbered 4, after V lost 4 bases and J lost 5 bases. Germline V lookup: CDR1 LNHDA, CDR2 SQIVND (reference sequence). CDR3 length equals 14 residues. CDR3 coding DNA: TGTGCCAGTAGTACGACAGGGGGCCAGTATGGCTACACCTTC. This encodes CASSTTGGQYGYTF.

This rearrangement joins TRBV5-1 to TRBJ2-1; D possibly corresponds to TRBD2 (6 bases). Germline CDR1 reads SGHRS; CDR2 reads YFSETQ. Trimming cost V 2 bases and J 9 bases, with 18 bases left between them. The CDR3 loop spans 15 amino acids. CDR3 region: CASSLGFGGGIEQFF. In nucleotides, the CDR3 is TGCGCCAGCAGCTTAGGATTCGGGGGAGGCATTGAGCAGTTCTTC.

This sequence joins TRBV9 and TRBJ2-1, with 9 bases fitting TRBD2. Germline V gene data show CDR1 as SGDLS and CDR2 as YYNGEE. CDR3 size: 14 residues. Trimming cost V 4 bases and J 8 bases; bases outside gene matches: 7. The CDR3 here is CASSFAGGRDEQFF. The CDR3 coding sequence is TGTGCCAGCAGCTTTGCGGGGGGGCGAGATGAGCAGTTCTTC. The entire variable domain, with the rest obtained from reference TRBV9 and TRBJ2-1, is as follows: DSGVTQTPKHLITATGQRVTLRCSPRSGDLSVYWYQQSLDQGLQFLIQYYNGEERAKGNILERFSAQQFPDLHSELNLSSLELGDSALYFCASSFAGGRDEQFFGPGTRLTVL.

The chain carries TRBV7-9 and TRBJ1-1, with 8 bases identical to TRBD1. This CDR3 has 15 amino acids. Per the germline V gene, CDR1 is SEHNR and CDR2 is FQNEAQ (reference sequence). The ends lost 5 bases at V and 0 bases at J; junction bases unmatched: 5. The CDR3 loop is CASSPRTGLNTEAFF. CDR3 nucleotide sequence: TGTGCCAGCAGCCCGCGGACAGGGTTGAACACTGAAGCTTTCTTT.

The chain is built from TRBV5-1 and TRBJ1-1, with 8 positions matching TRBD1. Germline V lookup: CDR1 SGHRS, CDR2 YFSETQ. CDR3 length: 13 amino acids. The ends lost 4 bases at V and 11 bases at J; junction bases unmatched: 10. The CDR3 nucleotides are TGCGCCAGCAGCCCGGACAGGGCCCTTTCGGCTTTCTTT. Translating it yields CASSPDRALSAFF.

This chain links TRBV18 with TRBJ2-5, with 7 bases lining up with TRBD2. The CDR3 loop spans 15 amino acids. Per the germline V gene, CDR1 is KGHSH and CDR2 is LQKENI. J was trimmed by 4 bases and V by 3 bases; bases with no gene match: 8. The CDR3 loop reads CASSPQGGAAETQYF. CDR3 nucleotides: TGTGCCAGCTCACCCCAGGGAGGGGCGGCAGAGACCCAGTACTTC.

The chain links TRBV7-8 to TRBJ1-1, with TRBD1 as a possible D gene (5 bases). The CDR3 is made up of 16 amino acids. V lost 2 bases and J lost 1, with 14 bases in between. Per germline, CDR1 SGHVS and CDR2 FQNEAQ. CDR3 protein: CASSLLTQGANTEAFF. CDR3 nucleotides: TGTGCCAGCAGCTTACTGACCCAGGGCGCGAACACTGAAGCTTTCTTT.

This clone is a singleton in its sample. For the CDR3, the DNA is TGTGCCAGCAGCGTACAGGGGGGAAGGTACAATGAGCAGTTCTTC. As protein: CASSVQGGRYNEQFF. The gene calls are TRBV9 and TRBJ2-1; possible D gene TRBD1, 7 bases. With 1 base removed from V and 4 bases from J, the gap between germline ends came to 12 bases. CDR1 is SGDLS, CDR2 YYNGEE, per germline. The CDR3 sequence is 15 residues long.

The chain joins TRBV5-1 to TRBJ2-1; 7 nucleotides agree with TRBD1. Germline assignment: CDR1 SGHRS and CDR2 YFSETQ. V was pared by 0 bases and J by 6 bases, with 6 bases of the junction left unmatched. The CDR3 sequence is 15 residues long. The CDR3 region is CASSLARGLGNEQFF. In nucleotides, the CDR3 is TGCGCCAGCAGCTTGGCGAGGGGGCTAGGCAATGAGCAGTTCTTC.

The genes are TRBV21-1 and TRBJ1-1; TRBD1 is taken as the D call from the table, unchecked against the DNA. TRBV21-1 is assigned pseudogene status. This CDR3 is built from 16 residues. The CDR3 nucleotides are TGTGCCAGCAGCAAAGCGACAGGTCAAGGGTACACTGAAGCTTTCTTT. Translated: CASSKATGQGYTEAFF.

The chain employs TRBV29-1 and TRBJ1-5; TRBD1 agrees at 7 bases. Germline V lookup: CDR1 SQVTM, CDR2 ANQGSEA. Trimming took 6 bases from V and 5 from J; bases not matched to a gene: 7. The CDR3 runs to 13 residues. CDR3 sequence reads: CSVTGQDDQPQHF. Here the CDR3 DNA reads TGCAGCGTCACCGGACAGGACGATCAGCCCCAGCATTTT.

The J gene is TRBJ2-2, the V gene TRBV29-1; the D gene is possibly TRBD1 (6 bases). From germline, CDR1 is SQVTM and CDR2 ANQGSEA. This CDR3 region has 13 residues. Trimming removed 7 bases from V and 5 bases from J, with 14 bases in between. In DNA, the CDR3 is TGCAGCGCTTGGACAGTAGAGACCGGGGAGCTGTTTTTT. It codes for CSAWTVETGELFF.

This clone came up once. The rearrangement uses TRBV4-1 and TRBJ1-4; maybe TRBD1 (5 bases). The CDR3 contains 14 residues. V lost 2 bases and J 8 bases, leaving 12 bases between the germline ends. Germline V gene data show CDR1 as MGHRA and CDR2 as YSYEKL. Written as DNA, the CDR3 is TGCGCCAGCAGCCAATTCTTGACAGAGGAAAAACTGTTTTTT. The encoded protein is CASSQFLTEEKLFF.

This clone appeared a single time. The V gene is TRBV5-1, the J gene TRBJ1-1; unclear D gene. Trimming removed 4 bases from V and 5 bases from J, with 18 bases in between. This CDR3 has 15 amino acids. The germline CDR1 and CDR2 sequences are SGHRS and YFSETQ. In nucleotides, the CDR3 is TGCGCCAGCAGCGGCCTGGAGGGTCGTGGTACTGAAGCTTTCTTT. Translating it yields CASSGLEGRGTEAFF.

The chain is built from TRBV4-1 and TRBJ1-2, with D possibly matching TRBD1 (6 bases). Between the trimmed V and J ends, which lost 0 bases and 4 bases, there was a span of 15 bases. From germline, CDR1 is MGHRA and CDR2 YSYEKL. CDR3 size: 16 residues. The CDR3 nucleotides read TGCGCCAGCAGCCAAGATTACAGGGACGGAATCTATGGCTACACCTTC. As protein: CASSQDYRDGIYGYTF.

This rearrangement joins TRBV2 to TRBJ1-1; TRBD1 matches 9 bases. CDR3 length: 15 residues. Germline lookup yields CDR1 SNHLY and CDR2 FYNNEI. With V trimmed by 5 bases and J by 5 bases, 9 bases remained unmatched. The CDR3 here is CASSSGQGRGTEAFF. CDR3 in DNA: TGTGCCAGCAGTTCCGGACAGGGGCGGGGTACTGAAGCTTTCTTT.

The genes are TRBV6-5 and TRBJ1-5; TRBD1 matches at 7 bases. Germline values: CDR1 MNHEY, CDR2 SVGAGI. CDR3 length: 15 amino acids. V lost 2 bases and J lost 3; bases outside the gene matches: 4. The CDR3, as DNA: TGTGCCAGCAGTTACCTGACAGGGTTCAATCAGCCCCAGCATTTT. Its protein product is CASSYLTGFNQPQHF.

This clone was detected once. The gene calls are TRBV11-3 and TRBJ2-2, with 15 bases aligning to TRBD2. CDR1 and CDR2 from the germline V gene are SGHNT and YENEEA. Losses at the gene ends were 5 bases for V and 4 bases for J; bases not matched to a gene: 5. This CDR3 comprises 17 residues. DNA of the CDR3: TGTGCCAGCAGCCGGACTAGCGGGGGGGCCAGCACCGGGGAGCTGTTTTTT. This gives the protein CASSRTSGGASTGELFF. Full variable domain (missing parts from reference TRBV11-3 and TRBJ2-2): EAGVVQSPRYKIIEKKQPVAFWCNPISGHNTLYWYLQNLGQGPELLIRYENEEAVDDSQLPKDRFSAERLKGVDSTLKIQPAELGDSAVYLCASSRTSGGASTGELFFGEGSRLTVL.

V is TRBV24-1 and J is TRBJ2-5; 7 nucleotides align to TRBD1. V gave up 4 bases and J gave up 4 bases; unmatched junction bases: 17. CDR3 length: 18 residues. Looked up from germline, CDR1 is KGHDR and CDR2 is SFDVKD. In DNA form, the CDR3 reads TGTGCCACCAGTGACCTCCCTAGGTCGACAGGGAAGTTAGAGACCCAGTACTTC. The encoded protein is CATSDLPRSTGKLETQYF.